One T cell receptor beta chain is described in this entry. Its antigen remains unknown. This entry is derived from a study of shared clonotypes between healthy human individuals. The study, taken as a whole, reports: Shared clonotypes: approximately 5% naive CD4, 3% to 3.5% naive CD8, over 2% memory CD4, 0.4% to 0.5% memory CD8. The represented genetic and exposure-history diversity was limited by the small number of donors. Memory subsets had estimated richness that was generally smaller than that of naive subsets.

V dropped 1 base and J dropped 2; count of bases not matched to a gene: 4. The germline CDR1 and CDR2 sequences are LGHNA and YNFKEQ. CDR3 length: 15 amino acids. Among the donors, all were Caucasian adults who lived in Nashville, Tennessee. Method: immunoSEQ multiplex PCR; TCRdb's copy keeps in-frame clones and lacks some. The repertoire holds a few hundred thousand clones, with roughly 80% as singletons. The chain uses TRBV4-2 and TRBJ2-5; 7 bases map to TRBD2. The source is a man younger than 45 in good health. The sequencing sample was made of memory CD4+ T cells sorted from blood. Subset reported: CD45RA-negative fraction. CDR3: CASSQGEGLQETQYF. CDR3 nucleotides: TGTGCCAGCAGCCAAGGGGAGGGACTACAAGAGACCCAGTACTTC.